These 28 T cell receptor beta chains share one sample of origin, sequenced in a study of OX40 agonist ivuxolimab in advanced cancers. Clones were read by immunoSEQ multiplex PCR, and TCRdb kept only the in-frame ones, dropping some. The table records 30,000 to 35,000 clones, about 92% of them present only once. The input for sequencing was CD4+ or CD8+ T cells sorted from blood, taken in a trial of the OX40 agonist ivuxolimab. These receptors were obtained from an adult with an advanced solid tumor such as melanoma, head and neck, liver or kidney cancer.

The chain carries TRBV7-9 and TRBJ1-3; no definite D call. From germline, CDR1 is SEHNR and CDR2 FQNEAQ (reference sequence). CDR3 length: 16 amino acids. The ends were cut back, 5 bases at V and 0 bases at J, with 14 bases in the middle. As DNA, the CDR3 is TGTGCCAGCAGCCATCCCCGTAGCTTCTCTGGAAACACCATATATTTT. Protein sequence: CASSHPRSFSGNTIYF.

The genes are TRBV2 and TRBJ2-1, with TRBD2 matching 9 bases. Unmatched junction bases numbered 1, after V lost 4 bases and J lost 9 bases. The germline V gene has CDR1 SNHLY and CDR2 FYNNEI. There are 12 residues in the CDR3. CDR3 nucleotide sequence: TGTGCCAGCAGTGGACTAGCGGCTGAGCAGTTCTTC. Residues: CASSGLAAEQFF.

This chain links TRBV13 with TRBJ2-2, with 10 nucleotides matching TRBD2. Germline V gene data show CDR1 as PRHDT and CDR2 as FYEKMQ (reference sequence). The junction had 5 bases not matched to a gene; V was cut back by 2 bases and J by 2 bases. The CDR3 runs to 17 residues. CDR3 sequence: CASSLSLAGDNTGELFF. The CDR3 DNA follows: TGTGCCAGCAGCTTATCTCTAGCGGGAGATAACACCGGGGAGCTGTTTTTT.

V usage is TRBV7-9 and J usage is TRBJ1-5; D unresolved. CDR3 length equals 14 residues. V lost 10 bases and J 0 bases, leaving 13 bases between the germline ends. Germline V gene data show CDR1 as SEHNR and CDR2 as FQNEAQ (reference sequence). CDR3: CATGTAYSNQPQHF. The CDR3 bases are TGTGCCACCGGCACCGCGTATAGCAATCAGCCCCAGCATTTT.

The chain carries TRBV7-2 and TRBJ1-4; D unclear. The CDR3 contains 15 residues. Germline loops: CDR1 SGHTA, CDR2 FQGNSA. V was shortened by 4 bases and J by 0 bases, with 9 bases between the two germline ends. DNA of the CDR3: TGTGCCAGCAGCTGGCTATATGCAACTAATGAAAAACTGTTTTTT. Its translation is CASSWLYATNEKLFF.

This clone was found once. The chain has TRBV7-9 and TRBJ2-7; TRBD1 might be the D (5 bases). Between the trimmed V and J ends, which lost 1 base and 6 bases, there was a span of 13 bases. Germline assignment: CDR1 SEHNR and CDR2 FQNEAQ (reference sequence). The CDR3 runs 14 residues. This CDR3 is CASSLGSGLGEQYF. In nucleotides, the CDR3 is TGTGCCAGCAGCTTAGGTTCAGGGCTGGGCGAGCAGTACTTC.

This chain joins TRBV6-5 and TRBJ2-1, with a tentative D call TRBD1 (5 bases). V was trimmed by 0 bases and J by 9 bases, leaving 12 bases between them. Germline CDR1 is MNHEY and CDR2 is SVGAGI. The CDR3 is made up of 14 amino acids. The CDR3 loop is CASSYSLDNLEQFF. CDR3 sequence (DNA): TGTGCCAGCAGTTACTCGTTGGACAATCTTGAGCAGTTCTTC.

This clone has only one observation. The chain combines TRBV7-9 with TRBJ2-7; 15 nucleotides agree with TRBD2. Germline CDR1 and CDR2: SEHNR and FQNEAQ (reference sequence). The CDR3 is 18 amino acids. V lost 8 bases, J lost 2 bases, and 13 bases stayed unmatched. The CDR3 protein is CASGLGTSGGSEAYEQYF. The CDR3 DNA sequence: TGTGCCAGCGGCCTCGGGACTAGCGGGGGGTCGGAGGCCTACGAGCAGTACTTC. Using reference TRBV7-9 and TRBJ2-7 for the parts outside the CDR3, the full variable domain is DTGVSQNPRHKITKRGQNVTFRCDPISEHNRLYWYRQTLGQGPEFLTYFQNEAQLEKSRLLSDRFSAERPKGSFSTLEIQRTEQGDSAMYLCASGLGTSGGSEAYEQYFGPGTRLTVT.

The CDR3 region is CASSSWTGGSGNTIYF. CDR3 coding DNA: TGTGCCAGCAGCTCCTGGACAGGGGGCTCTGGAAACACCATATATTTT. The genes are TRBV7-3 and TRBJ1-3; 10 bases fit TRBD1. Unmatched junction bases numbered 3, after V lost 4 bases and J lost 0 bases. CDR1 and CDR2 (germline): SGHTA, FQGTGA. There are 16 residues in the CDR3. Looking up the rest from reference TRBV7-3 and TRBJ1-3 gives the full variable domain: GAGVSQTPSNKVTEKGKYVELRCDPISGHTALYWYRQSLGQGPEFLIYFQGTGAADDSGLPNDRFFAVRPEGSVSTLKIQRTERGDSAVYLCASSSWTGGSGNTIYFGEGSWLTVV.

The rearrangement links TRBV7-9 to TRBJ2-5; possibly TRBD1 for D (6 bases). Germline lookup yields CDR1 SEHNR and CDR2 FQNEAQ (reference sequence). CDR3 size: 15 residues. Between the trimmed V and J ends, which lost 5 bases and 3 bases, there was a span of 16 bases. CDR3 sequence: CASSHLIYREETQYF. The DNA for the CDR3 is TGTGCCAGCAGCCATCTCATATACAGGGAAGAGACCCAGTACTTC.

CDR3 amino acids: CASSYALGGPVHEQYF. The CDR3 region has the DNA TGTGCCAGCAGTTACGCCTTGGGGGGCCCGGTCCACGAGCAGTACTTC. J is TRBJ2-7 and V is TRBV6-5; D might be TRBD1 or TRBD2, each matching 6 bases. The CDR3 is 16 residues long. Trimming took off 2 bases at V and 5 bases at J, with 19 bases between the two ends. Per the germline V gene, CDR1 is MNHEY and CDR2 is SVGAGI.

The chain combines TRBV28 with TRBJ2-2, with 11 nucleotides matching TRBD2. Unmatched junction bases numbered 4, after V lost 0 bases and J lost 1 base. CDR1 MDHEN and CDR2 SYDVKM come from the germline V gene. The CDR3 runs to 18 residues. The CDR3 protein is CASSLWLAGGLNTGELFF. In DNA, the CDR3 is TGTGCCAGCAGTTTATGGCTAGCGGGAGGTCTGAACACCGGGGAGCTGTTTTTT.

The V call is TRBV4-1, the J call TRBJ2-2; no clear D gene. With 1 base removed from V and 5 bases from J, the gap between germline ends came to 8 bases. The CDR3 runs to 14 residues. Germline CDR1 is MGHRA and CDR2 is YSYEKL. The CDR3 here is CASSQVAGTGELFF. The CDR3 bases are TGCGCCAGCAGCCAAGTAGCAGGTACCGGGGAGCTGTTTTTT.

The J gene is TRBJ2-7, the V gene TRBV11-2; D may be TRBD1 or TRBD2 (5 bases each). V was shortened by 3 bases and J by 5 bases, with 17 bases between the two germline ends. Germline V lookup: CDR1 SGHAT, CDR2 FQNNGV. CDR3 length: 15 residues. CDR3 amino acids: CASSFFGTGLHEQYF. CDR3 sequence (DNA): TGTGCCAGCAGCTTTTTCGGGACGGGCCTCCACGAGCAGTACTTC.

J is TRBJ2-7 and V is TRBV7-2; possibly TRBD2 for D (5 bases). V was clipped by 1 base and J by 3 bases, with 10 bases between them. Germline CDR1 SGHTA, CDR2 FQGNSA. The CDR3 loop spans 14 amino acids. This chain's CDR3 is CASSLESGFYEQYF. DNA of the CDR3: TGTGCCAGCAGCTTAGAATCGGGGTTCTACGAGCAGTACTTC.

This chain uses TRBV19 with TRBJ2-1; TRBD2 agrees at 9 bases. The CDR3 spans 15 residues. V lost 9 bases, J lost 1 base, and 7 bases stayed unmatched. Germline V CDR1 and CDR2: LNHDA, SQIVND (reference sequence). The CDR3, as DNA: TGTGCCAGCTCCGCAACTAGCGGGTCCTACAATGAGCAGTTCTTC. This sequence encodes CASSATSGSYNEQFF.

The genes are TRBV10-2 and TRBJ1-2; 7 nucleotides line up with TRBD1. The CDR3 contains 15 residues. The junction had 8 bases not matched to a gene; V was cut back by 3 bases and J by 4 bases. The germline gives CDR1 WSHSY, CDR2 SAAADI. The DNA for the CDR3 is TGCGCCAGCAGTGACGCGATAGGGGGCCTCTATGGCTACACCTTC. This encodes CASSDAIGGLYGYTF.

The CDR3 protein is CASSLLQVREQYF. The CDR3 DNA follows: TGTGCCAGCAGTTTGCTACAGGTGAGGGAGCAGTACTTC. The genes are TRBV28 and TRBJ2-5; the D call may be TRBD1 or TRBD2 (5 bases each). The CDR3 contains 13 residues. Trimming pared 3 bases from V and 11 bases from J, leaving 16 bases between. Germline V gene sequence: CDR1 MDHEN, CDR2 SYDVKM.

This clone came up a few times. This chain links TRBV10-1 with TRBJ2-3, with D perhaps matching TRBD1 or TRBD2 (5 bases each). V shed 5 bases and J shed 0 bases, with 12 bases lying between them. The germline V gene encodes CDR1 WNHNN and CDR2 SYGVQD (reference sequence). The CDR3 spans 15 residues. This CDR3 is CASSLGTASTDTQYF. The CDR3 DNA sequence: TGCGCCAGCAGTTTGGGGACCGCTAGCACAGATACGCAGTATTTT.

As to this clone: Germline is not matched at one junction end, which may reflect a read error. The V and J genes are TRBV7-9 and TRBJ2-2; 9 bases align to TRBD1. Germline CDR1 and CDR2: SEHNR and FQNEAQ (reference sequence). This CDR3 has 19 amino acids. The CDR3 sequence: CASSDLTPRGTGNIGELFF. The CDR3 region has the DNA TGTGCCAGCAGCGACCTAACCCCAAGAGGGACAGGGAACATCGGGGAGCTGTTTTTT.

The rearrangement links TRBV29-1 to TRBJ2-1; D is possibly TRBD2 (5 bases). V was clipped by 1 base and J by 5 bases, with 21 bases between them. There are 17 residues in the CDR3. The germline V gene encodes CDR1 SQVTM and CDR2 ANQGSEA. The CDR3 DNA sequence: TGCAGCGTTGAAGTGGACTTCGCCACGCCAACAAACAATGAGCAGTTCTTC. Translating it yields CSVEVDFATPTNNEQFF.

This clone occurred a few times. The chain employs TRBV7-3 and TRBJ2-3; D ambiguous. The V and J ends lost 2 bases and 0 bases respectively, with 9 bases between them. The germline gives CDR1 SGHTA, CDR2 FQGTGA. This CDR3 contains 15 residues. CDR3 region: CASSLVAYSTDTQYF. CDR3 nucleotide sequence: TGTGCCAGCAGCTTAGTTGCTTATAGCACAGATACGCAGTATTTT. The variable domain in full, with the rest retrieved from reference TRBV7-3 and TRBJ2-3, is GAGVSQTPSNKVTEKGKYVELRCDPISGHTALYWYRQSLGQGPEFLIYFQGTGAADDSGLPNDRFFAVRPEGSVSTLKIQRTERGDSAVYLCASSLVAYSTDTQYFGPGTRLTVL.

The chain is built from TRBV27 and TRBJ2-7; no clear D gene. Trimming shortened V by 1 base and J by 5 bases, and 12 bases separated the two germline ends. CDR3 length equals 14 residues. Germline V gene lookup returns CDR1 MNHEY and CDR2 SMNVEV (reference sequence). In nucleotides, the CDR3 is TGTGCCAGCAGTTTATTGCTGGGGTCCCACGAGCAGTACTTC. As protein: CASSLLLGSHEQYF.

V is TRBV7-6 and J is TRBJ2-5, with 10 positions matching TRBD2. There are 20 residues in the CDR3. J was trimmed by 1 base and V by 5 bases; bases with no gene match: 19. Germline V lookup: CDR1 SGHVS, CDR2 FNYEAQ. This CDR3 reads CASSPSWQASGGMPQETQYF. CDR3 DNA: TGTGCCAGCAGCCCTAGCTGGCAGGCTAGCGGGGGAATGCCCCAAGAGACCCAGTACTTC.

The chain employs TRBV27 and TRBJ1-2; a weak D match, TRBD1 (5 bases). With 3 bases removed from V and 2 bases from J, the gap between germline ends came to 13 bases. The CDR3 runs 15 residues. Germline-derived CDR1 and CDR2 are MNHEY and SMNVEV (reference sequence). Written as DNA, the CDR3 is TGTGCCAGCAGTTTCGACAGCTACAGCAACTATGGCTACACCTTC. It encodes CASSFDSYSNYGYTF.

The CDR3, as DNA: TGTGCCAGCAGCAATCCAGGGAACCTTAAATACGAGCAGTACTTC. It is translated as CASSNPGNLKYEQYF. The V and J genes are TRBV21-1 and TRBJ2-7; TRBD1, the D gene given by the table, was not confirmed from the DNA. TRBV21-1 constitutes a pseudogene. This CDR3 region has 15 residues.

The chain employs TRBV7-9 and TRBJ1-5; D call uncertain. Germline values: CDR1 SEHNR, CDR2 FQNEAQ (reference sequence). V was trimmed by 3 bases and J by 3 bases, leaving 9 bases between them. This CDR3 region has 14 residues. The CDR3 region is CASSFLGDNQPQHF. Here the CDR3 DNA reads TGTGCCAGCAGCTTCCTCGGGGACAATCAGCCCCAGCATTTT.

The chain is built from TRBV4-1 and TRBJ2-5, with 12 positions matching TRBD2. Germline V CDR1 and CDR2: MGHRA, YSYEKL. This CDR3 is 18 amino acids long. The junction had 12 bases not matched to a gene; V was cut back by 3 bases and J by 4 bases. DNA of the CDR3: TGCGCCAGCAGCCATGGGGCTAGCGGGGGGGCCTCAGGAGAGACCCAGTACTTC. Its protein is CASSHGASGGASGETQYF.